These 27 T cell receptor beta chains share one sample of origin, sequenced in a study of shared T cell receptors in the human thymus. Clones were read by immunoSEQ multiplex PCR, and TCRdb kept only the in-frame ones, dropping some. This sample has about 380,000 clones, with over 90% found just once. The sequencing input was thymocytes. Receptor source: a human donor.

The rearrangement joins TRBV5-4 to TRBJ1-2; 7 positions agree with TRBD1. Germline-derived CDR1 and CDR2 are SGHNT and YYREEE (reference sequence). The CDR3 spans 15 residues. Trimming cost V 4 bases and J 4 bases; bases outside gene matches: 10. The CDR3 spells CASSLNDRAPYGYTF. The CDR3 DNA sequence: TGTGCCAGCAGCCTAAACGACAGGGCACCCTATGGCTACACCTTC.

The chain uses TRBV5-5 and TRBJ1-1; 10 nucleotides match TRBD1. Germline CDR1 and CDR2: SGHKS and YYEKEE (reference sequence). The CDR3 loop spans 18 amino acids. V lost 2 bases and J lost 4; bases outside the gene matches: 14. CDR3 amino acids: CASSFLTGTGVEGTEAFF. For the CDR3, the DNA is TGTGCCAGCAGCTTCCTAACCGGGACAGGGGTTGAGGGCACTGAAGCTTTCTTT.

The chain carries TRBV27 and TRBJ2-7; 8 nucleotides match TRBD2. This CDR3 has 15 residues. The germline V gene has CDR1 MNHEY and CDR2 SMNVEV (reference sequence). V dropped 6 bases and J dropped 4; count of bases not matched to a gene: 11. The CDR3 bases are TGTGCCAGCAGGATATTAAGCGGGAGTAGATACGAGCAGTACTTC. Amino acid sequence: CASRILSGSRYEQYF.

V usage is TRBV28 and J usage is TRBJ1-2; 7 nucleotides match TRBD1. CDR3 length: 16 amino acids. V lost 8 bases and J lost 8; bases outside the gene matches: 20. In germline, CDR1 is MDHEN, CDR2 SYDVKM. CDR3: CASATMEGAFPRGYTF. CDR3 nucleotides: TGTGCCAGCGCTACCATGGAGGGGGCCTTCCCCCGAGGCTACACCTTC.

The CDR3 is CASSQEAYQVNTEAFF. Here the CDR3 DNA reads TGTGCCAGCAGCCAAGAGGCTTACCAAGTGAACACTGAAGCTTTCTTT. The rearrangement links TRBV14 to TRBJ1-1; D gene ambiguous. Trimming shortened V by 0 bases and J by 0 bases, and 11 bases separated the two germline ends. The CDR3 extends over 16 amino acids. The germline V gene encodes CDR1 SGHDN and CDR2 FVKESK.

The chain carries TRBV27 and TRBJ2-7; no clear D. The CDR3 totals 12 residues. V was clipped by 5 bases and J by 6 bases, with 11 bases between them. CDR1 and CDR2 (germline): MNHEY, SMNVEV (reference sequence). The CDR3 here is CASSQFGCEQYF. CDR3 DNA: TGTGCCAGCAGTCAGTTTGGCTGCGAGCAGTACTTC.

The J gene is TRBJ2-1, the V gene TRBV29-1; 11 nucleotides align to TRBD2. This CDR3 is built from 16 residues. Looked up from germline, CDR1 is SQVTM and CDR2 is ANQGSEA. Trimming took 4 bases from V and 6 from J; bases not matched to a gene: 11. The CDR3 DNA reads as TGCAGCGTTGTTCTTACTAGCGGGAGTATCTCCAATGAGCAGTTCTTC. Its protein product is CSVVLTSGSISNEQFF.

This sequence joins TRBV7-4 and TRBJ2-2; D remains ambiguous. The CDR3 consists of 15 residues. The germline V gene encodes CDR1 SGHVT and CDR2 SQSDAQ. Trimming removed 2 bases at V and 4 bases at J, with 11 bases between. The CDR3, as DNA: TGTGCCAGCAGCTTAAGTGGGGTAGGCACCGGGGAGCTGTTTTTT. It specifies CASSLSGVGTGELFF. Variable domain in full (rest from reference TRBV7-4 and TRBJ2-2): GAGVSQSPRYKVAKRGRDVALRCDSISGHVTLYWYRQTLGQGSEVLTYSQSDAQRDKSGRPSGRFSAERPERSVSTLKIQRTEQGDSAVYLCASSLSGVGTGELFFGEGSRLTVL.

The chain is built from TRBV11-2 and TRBJ2-7; D remains unclear. CDR1 is SGHAT and CDR2 is FQNNGV in the germline V gene. The CDR3 totals 17 residues. Trimming cost V 7 bases and J 3 bases, with 25 bases left between them. The CDR3 DNA reads as TGTGCCAGCACCAACCCGCACCCCTTATTGGGTTTCTACGAGCAGTACTTC. Protein sequence: CASTNPHPLLGFYEQYF. Combining the CDR3 with reference TRBV11-2 and TRBJ2-7 gives the whole variable domain EAGVAQSPRYKIIEKRQSVAFWCNPISGHATLYWYQQILGQGPKLLIQFQNNGVVDDSQLPKDRFSAERLKGVDSTLKIQPAKLEDSAVYLCASTNPHPLLGFYEQYFGPGTRLTVT.

This clone was detected only a few times. J is TRBJ2-5 and V is TRBV28; 9 nucleotides line up with TRBD2. The CDR3 is made up of 18 amino acids. CDR1 MDHEN and CDR2 SYDVKM come from the germline V gene. Germline trimming cut 5 bases from V and 5 bases from J; bases unmatched to any gene: 18. As DNA, the CDR3 is TGTGCCAGCAGTCCGACGGGGCGGGAGGGTCCTAGGTTGGAGACCCAGTACTTC. As protein: CASSPTGREGPRLETQYF.

The chain couples TRBV27 to TRBJ2-6; the D call may be TRBD1 or TRBD2 (5 bases each). The CDR3 covers 19 residues. Deletions cut 6 bases from V and 0 bases from J, with 21 bases between. The V gene's germline CDR1 is MNHEY and CDR2 SMNVEV (reference sequence). The CDR3 reads CASRPGRLLTSSGANVLTF. The DNA of the CDR3 is TGTGCCAGCAGGCCGGGACGCCTCTTGACCTCCTCTGGGGCCAACGTCCTGACTTTC.

The chain joins TRBV11-2 to TRBJ2-2; 7 bases match TRBD2. Trimming cost V 5 bases and J 4 bases; bases outside gene matches: 10. This CDR3 comprises 16 residues. CDR1 is SGHAT, CDR2 FQNNGV, per germline. Written as DNA, the CDR3 is TGTGCCAGCAGCCCCTCTCAAGCGGGATTCACCGGGGAGCTGTTTTTT. The encoded protein is CASSPSQAGFTGELFF.

The rearrangement links TRBV28 to TRBJ2-5; TRBD1 matches 8 bases. Germline V gene data show CDR1 as MDHEN and CDR2 as SYDVKM. The CDR3 contains 14 residues. Trimming cost V 5 bases and J 2 bases; bases outside gene matches: 4. The CDR3 reads CASSARQGQETQYF. In DNA, the CDR3 is TGTGCCAGCAGTGCGAGACAGGGGCAAGAGACCCAGTACTTC.

The V gene is TRBV19, the J gene TRBJ2-7; D may be TRBD2 (6 bases). Germline V gene data show CDR1 as LNHDA and CDR2 as SQIVND (reference sequence). CDR3 length: 14 residues. V dropped 3 bases and J dropped 6 bases, with 15 bases sitting between them. The CDR3 sequence is CASSMAPTRGEQYF. CDR3 in DNA: TGTGCCAGTAGTATGGCCCCGACTAGAGGCGAGCAGTACTTC.

The chain carries TRBV28 and TRBJ2-7; D is ambiguous. The V gene's germline CDR1 is MDHEN and CDR2 SYDVKM. The CDR3 extends over 13 amino acids. V was clipped by 7 bases and J by 7 bases, with 17 bases between them. CDR3 amino acids: CASTAKTGWEQYF. CDR3 coding DNA: TGTGCCAGCACAGCTAAGACTGGCTGGGAGCAGTACTTC.

The chain carries TRBV4-3 and TRBJ2-5, with TRBD2 identical over 13 bases. CDR1 LGHNA and CDR2 YSLEER come from the germline V gene. After removal of 3 bases from V and 5 bases from J, the junction contained 18 bases not matched to a gene. The CDR3 loop spans 20 amino acids. CDR3 loop: CASSHVGGQGTSGNLETQYF. CDR3 sequence (DNA): TGCGCCAGCAGCCACGTAGGGGGGCAGGGGACTAGCGGGAATCTGGAGACCCAGTACTTC.

V and J are TRBV5-1 and TRBJ2-7; D is possibly TRBD1 (5 bases). CDR1 SGHRS and CDR2 YFSETQ come from the germline V gene. With 0 bases removed from V and 0 bases from J, the gap between germline ends came to 7 bases. This CDR3 is built from 14 residues. The CDR3 sequence is CASSLGQPSYEQYF. DNA for the CDR3: TGCGCCAGCAGCTTGGGACAGCCCTCCTACGAGCAGTACTTC.

V usage is TRBV7-8 and J usage is TRBJ1-4; no reliable D call. Looked up from germline, CDR1 is SGHVS and CDR2 is FQNEAQ. This CDR3 has 13 amino acids. Trimming removed 4 bases from V and 12 bases from J, with 15 bases in between. Here the CDR3 reads CASSWIVPLELFF. CDR3 sequence (DNA): TGTGCCAGCAGCTGGATAGTCCCGCTCGAACTGTTTTTT.

J is TRBJ2-7 and V is TRBV7-9; 7 bases agree with TRBD1. Germline loops: CDR1 SEHNR, CDR2 FQNEAQ (reference sequence). V trimming: 4 bases; J trimming: 2 bases; junction bases outside the gene matches: 2. This CDR3 has 13 residues. The CDR3 region has the DNA TGTGCCAGCAGCTGTCAGGGGGCCTACGAGCAGTACTTC. The encoded protein is CASSCQGAYEQYF.

The J gene is TRBJ2-1, the V gene TRBV19, with 8 nucleotides matching TRBD1. The length of the CDR3 is 17 residues. Trimming removed 4 bases from V and 0 bases from J; junction bases left unmatched: 8. CDR1 LNHDA and CDR2 SQIVND come from the germline V gene (reference sequence). For the CDR3, the DNA is TGTGCCAGTAGTACCACCCCCGGGACAGGCTCCTACAATGAGCAGTTCTTC. Its protein product is CASSTTPGTGSYNEQFF. The full variable domain, rest sourced from reference TRBV19 and TRBJ2-1, is DGGITQSPKYLFRKEGQNVTLSCEQNLNHDAMYWYRQDPGQGLRLIYYSQIVNDFQKGDIAEGYSVSREKKESFPLTVTSAQKNPTAFYLCASSTTPGTGSYNEQFFGPGTRLTVL.

The chain joins TRBV28 to TRBJ1-5; D unresolved. There are 13 residues in the CDR3. From germline, CDR1 is MDHEN and CDR2 SYDVKM. V lost 4 bases to trimming and J lost 6 bases, with 10 bases between them. CDR3 coding DNA: TGTGCCAGCAGTTCCGTTTATGCTCAGCCCCAGCATTTT. Translated, it gives CASSSVYAQPQHF.

The table lists this clone with a count of one. The chain has TRBV7-2 and TRBJ1-3, with D perhaps TRBD1 (5 bases). This CDR3 is 17 amino acids long. Per germline, CDR1 SGHTA and CDR2 FQGNSA. V lost 4 bases and J lost 4, with 20 bases in between. The CDR3 loop reads CASSSGRDPRRGNTIYF. The CDR3 nucleotides are TGTGCCAGCAGCTCGGGGAGGGACCCACGAAGGGGAAACACCATATATTTT.

The chain uses TRBV11-1 and TRBJ2-1, with 8 bases matching TRBD1. Germline V CDR1 and CDR2: SGHAT, FQDESV (reference sequence). Trimming cost V 5 bases and J 6 bases; bases outside gene matches: 9. This CDR3 spans 15 amino acids. The CDR3 DNA sequence: TGTGCCAGCAGCCCACGCCGACAGGGGAGCAATGAGCAGTTCTTC. This sequence encodes CASSPRRQGSNEQFF.

This clone was observed once. The V call is TRBV15, the J call TRBJ2-1, with 7 bases identical to TRBD1. Per the germline V gene, CDR1 is LNHNV and CDR2 is YYDKDF (reference sequence). The CDR3 has 21 amino acids. V was pared by 3 bases and J by 4 bases, with 24 bases of the junction left unmatched. CDR3 sequence (DNA): TGTGCCACCAGCAGGGCTGGGACAGAGGGAACTCGTAAAATGGGATACAATGAGCAGTTCTTC. Its translation: CATSRAGTEGTRKMGYNEQFF.

This sequence joins TRBV9 and TRBJ2-7; 9 nucleotides line up with TRBD1. Germline lookup yields CDR1 SGDLS and CDR2 YYNGEE. The CDR3 covers 14 residues. Unmatched junction bases numbered 5, after V lost 4 bases and J lost 3 bases. The CDR3 spells CASSSRDRDYEQYF. CDR3 bases: TGTGCCAGCAGCAGCCGGGACAGGGACTACGAGCAGTACTTC.

This clone was observed a single time. The chain is built from TRBV7-9 and TRBJ1-2; 8 nucleotides align to TRBD1. V shed 5 bases and J 4 bases; nucleotides not matched to a gene: 9. Germline lookup yields CDR1 SEHNR and CDR2 FQNEAQ (reference sequence). The CDR3 runs to 15 residues. The CDR3 region is CASSGDSGGAYGYTF. The CDR3 DNA reads TGTGCCAGCAGCGGAGACTCAGGGGGCGCCTATGGCTACACCTTC.

The rearrangement links TRBV4-2 to TRBJ2-7; no clear D gene. V lost 0 bases to trimming and J lost 5 bases, with 11 bases between them. CDR3 length: 14 amino acids. Looked up from germline, CDR1 is LGHNA and CDR2 is YNFKEQ. The CDR3 bases are TGTGCCAGCAGCCAAGAGAAGCGCCTCGACGAGCAGTACTTC. Protein sequence: CASSQEKRLDEQYF.